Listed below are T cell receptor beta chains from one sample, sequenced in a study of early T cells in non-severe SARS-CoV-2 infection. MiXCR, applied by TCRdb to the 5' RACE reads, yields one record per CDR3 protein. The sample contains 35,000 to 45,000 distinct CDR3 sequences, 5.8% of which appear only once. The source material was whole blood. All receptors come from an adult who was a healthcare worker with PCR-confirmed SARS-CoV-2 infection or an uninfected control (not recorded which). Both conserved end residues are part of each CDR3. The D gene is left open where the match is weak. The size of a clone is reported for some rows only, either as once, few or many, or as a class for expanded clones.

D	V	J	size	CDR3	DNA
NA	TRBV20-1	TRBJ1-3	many	CSARRGAYDGNTIYF	TGCAGTGCTAGGCGGGGGGCGTATGATGGAAACACCATATATTTT
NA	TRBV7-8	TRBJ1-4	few	CASSFRLVGDTTNEKLFF	TGTGCCAGCAGCTTTCGTCTGGTTGGGGACACAACTAATGAAAAACTGTTTTTT
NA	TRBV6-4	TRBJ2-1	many	CASSEQGNRNEQFF	TGTGCCAGCAGTGAACAGGGTAATAGGAATGAGCAGTTCTTC
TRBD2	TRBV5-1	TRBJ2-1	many	CASSSDSGGSYNEQFF	TGCGCCAGCAGCTCAGATAGCGGGGGGTCCTACAATGAGCAGTTCTTC
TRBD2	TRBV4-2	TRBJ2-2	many	CASSQDRPAGVANTGELFF	TGTGCCAGCAGCCAAGATCGTCCAGCGGGAGTGGCGAACACCGGGGAGCTGTTTTTT
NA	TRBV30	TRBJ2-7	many	CAWRGGAGEQYF	TGTGCCTGGAGAGGGGGCGCGGGGGAGCAGTACTTC
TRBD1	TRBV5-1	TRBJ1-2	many	CASSLMGTGGTYGYTF	TGCGCCAGCAGCTTGATGGGGACAGGGGGAACCTATGGCTACACCTTC
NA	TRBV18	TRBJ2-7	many	CASSPLRVDSYEQYF	TGTGCCAGCTCACCACTTCGGGTTGACTCCTACGAGCAGTACTTC
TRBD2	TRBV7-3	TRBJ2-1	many	CASSLLAGVNEQFF	TGTGCCAGCAGCTTACTAGCGGGGGTGAATGAGCAGTTCTTC
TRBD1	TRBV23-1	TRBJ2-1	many	CASSQSKLGTGGANSSYNEQFF	TGCGCCAGCAGTCAATCGAAATTAGGGACAGGGGGGGCGAATAGCTCCTACAATGAGCAGTTCTTC
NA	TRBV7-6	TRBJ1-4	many	CASSLTAVNEKLFF	TGTGCCAGCAGCTTAACGGCAGTTAATGAAAAACTGTTTTTT
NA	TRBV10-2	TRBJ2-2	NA	CATTVFVGGRTGELFF	TGCGCCACCACTGTCTTCGTGGGGGGAAGGACCGGGGAGCTGTTTTTT
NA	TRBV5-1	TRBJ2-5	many	CASSFEAERFQETQYF	TGCGCCAGCAGCTTTGAGGCGGAGAGATTCCAAGAGACCCAGTACTTC
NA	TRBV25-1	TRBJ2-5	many	CASSGSGGRETQYF	TGTGCCAGCAGTGGGTCGGGGGGCAGGGAGACCCAGTACTTC
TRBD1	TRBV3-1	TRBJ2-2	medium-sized	CASSYGTGDTGELFF	TGTGCCAGCAGCTACGGGACAGGGGACACCGGGGAGCTGTTTTTT
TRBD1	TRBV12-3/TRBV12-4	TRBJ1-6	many	CASSSTGYNSPLHF	TGTGCCAGCAGCTCGACAGGGTATAATTCACCCCTCCACTTT
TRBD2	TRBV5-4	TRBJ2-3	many	CASNQREGTDTQYF	TGTGCCAGCAACCAGCGGGAGGGCACAGATACGCAGTATTTT
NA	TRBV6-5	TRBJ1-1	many	CASSYPPKAFF	TGTGCCAGCAGTTACCCGCCTAAAGCTTTCTTT
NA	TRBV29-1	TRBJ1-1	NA	CSTTDGQTEAFF	TGCAGCACGACGGACGGGCAGACTGAAGCTTTCTTT
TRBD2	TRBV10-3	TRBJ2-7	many	CAIRQLAGFNYEQYF	TGTGCCATCAGGCAACTAGCGGGTTTTAATTACGAGCAGTACTTC
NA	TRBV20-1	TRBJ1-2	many	CSASEGGFRSSGYTF	TGCAGTGCTAGTGAGGGGGGGTTTCGGTCGTCTGGCTACACCTTC
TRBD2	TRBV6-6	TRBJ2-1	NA	CASSYRVSGGPYNEQFF	TGTGCCAGCAGTTATCGTGTTAGCGGGGGACCCTACAATGAGCAGTTCTTC
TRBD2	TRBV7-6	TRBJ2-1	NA	CASSNAPIGLAGYNEQFF	TGTGCCAGCAGCAACGCTCCAATCGGACTAGCGGGGTACAATGAGCAGTTCTTC
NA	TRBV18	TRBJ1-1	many	CASSPGVGDTEAFF	TGTGCCAGCTCACCGGGAGTTGGGGACACTGAAGCTTTCTTT
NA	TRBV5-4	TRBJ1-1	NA	CASSLAGVAGWFTEAFF	TGTGCCAGCAGCCTAGCCGGGGTTGCAGGGTGGTTCACTGAAGCTTTCTTT
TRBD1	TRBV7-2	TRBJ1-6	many	CASSLKGSGQGAISPLHF	TGTGCCAGCAGCTTAAAAGGCTCGGGACAGGGGGCAATTTCACCCCTCCACTTT
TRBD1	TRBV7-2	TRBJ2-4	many	CASSERQGRDIQYF	TGTGCCAGCAGCGAGCGACAGGGTCGGGACATTCAGTACTTC
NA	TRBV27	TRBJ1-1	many	CASSLQSGLNTEAFF	TGTGCCAGCAGTTTACAATCTGGCTTGAACACTGAAGCTTTCTTT
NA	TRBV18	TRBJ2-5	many	CASSPNQETQYF	TGTGCCAGCTCGCCCAACCAAGAGACCCAGTACTTC
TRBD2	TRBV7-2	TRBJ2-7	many	CASSPKRGGYEQYF	TGTGCCAGCAGCCCAAAGCGGGGGGGATACGAGCAGTACTTC
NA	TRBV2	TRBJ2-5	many	CASSEREAQYF	TGTGCCAGCAGTGAAAGGGAGGCCCAGTACTTC
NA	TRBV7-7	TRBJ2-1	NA	CASSSSAWDEQFF	TGTGCTAGCAGCTCTAGTGCGTGGGATGAGCAGTTCTTC
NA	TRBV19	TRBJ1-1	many	CASSPPRRSNTEAFF	TGTGCCAGTAGTCCCCCTCGTCGGTCGAACACTGAAGCTTTCTTT
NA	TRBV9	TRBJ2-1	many	CASSVGAGHYNEQFF	TGTGCCAGCAGCGTAGGAGCGGGCCACTACAATGAGCAGTTCTTC
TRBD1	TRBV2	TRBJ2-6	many	CASGGLRQGFSGANVLTF	TGTGCCAGCGGTGGATTGCGACAGGGTTTCTCTGGGGCCAACGTCCTGACTTTC
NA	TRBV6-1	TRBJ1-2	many	CASRKRADYGYTF	TGTGCCAGCAGAAAGAGGGCTGACTATGGCTACACCTTC
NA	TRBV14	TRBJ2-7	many	CASSQSTWYVGSYEQYF	TGTGCCAGCAGCCAAAGCACCTGGTATGTGGGCAGCTACGAGCAGTACTTC
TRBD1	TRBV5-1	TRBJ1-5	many	CASSLAGGAFDQPQHF	TGCGCCAGCAGCTTGGCAGGGGGCGCATTCGATCAGCCCCAGCATTTT
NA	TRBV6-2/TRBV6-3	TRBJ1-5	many	CASSLTGLGNQPQHF	TGTGCCAGCAGTTTAACCGGGCTCGGCAATCAGCCCCAGCATTTT
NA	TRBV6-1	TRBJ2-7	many	CASSDPEVISYEQYF	TGTGCCAGCAGTGATCCAGAGGTTATTTCCTACGAGCAGTACTTC
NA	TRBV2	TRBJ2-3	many	CASSKGASGTDTQYF	TGTGCCAGCAGTAAGGGGGCTAGCGGCACAGATACGCAGTATTTT
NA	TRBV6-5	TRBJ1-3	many	CASSSLDGSAYGNTIYF	TGTGCCAGCAGTTCCTTGGATGGGTCCGCTTACGGAAACACCATATATTTT
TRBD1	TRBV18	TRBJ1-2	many	CASSPRDRVTMSYGYTF	TGTGCCAGCTCACCACGGGACAGAGTAACGATGAGCTATGGCTACACCTTC
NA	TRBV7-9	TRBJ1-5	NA	CASSLQKGTALGPQHF	TGTGCCAGCAGCTTACAGAAGGGGACCGCCCTAGGGCCCCAGCATTTT